This is a list of T cell receptor beta chains from one sample in a study of cytomegalovirus exposure and HLA in healthy donors. The table came from immunoSEQ multiplex PCR; TCRdb's copy has only in-frame clones and leaves some out. The sample has some 98,000 clones, around nine tenths seen once. Sequencing was done on a sample of PBMCs. These receptors originate from a woman aged 25 to 45 in good health and CMV-seronegative. Each CDR3 is given with its conserved first and last residue. D genes are given only for firm matches. Where a row states a size, it is once, few, many or the class of an expanded clone; other rows omit it.

>TRBJ2-5|TRBV7-9|NA|NA
TGTGCCAGCCGTCTTTCAGGGTACCAAGAGACCCAGTACTTC
CASRLSGYQETQYF
>TRBJ2-1|TRBV10-3|NA|TRBD2
TGTGCCATCAGTTCAACTAGCGGGACCGAAAATGAGCAGTTCTTC
CAISSTSGTENEQFF
>TRBJ2-3|TRBV7-2|NA|TRBD2
TGTGCCAGCAGCTCCTCCCTGGGACTAGCGGGGGCGGATACGCAGTATTTT
CASSSSLGLAGADTQYF
>TRBJ1-6|TRBV27|NA|NA
TGTGCCAGCAGTTTAGCGGCAGGGGATTTTTCACCCCTCCACTTT
CASSLAAGDFSPLHF
>TRBJ2-7|TRBV5-4|NA|TRBD2
TGTGCCAGCAGCTTGGGGTTAGCGGGACTCGACGAGCAGTACTTC
CASSLGLAGLDEQYF
>TRBJ1-3|TRBV5-1|NA|TRBD1
TGCGCCAGCAGCTGGGCCCCTCAGGGGGCGACTGGAAACACCATATATTTT
CASSWAPQGATGNTIYF
>TRBJ2-3|TRBV5-1|NA|NA
TGCGCCAGCAGCTTGGTACACGCTAGCACAGATACGCAGTATTTT
CASSLVHASTDTQYF
>TRBJ1-2|TRBV23-1|NA|NA
TGCGCCAGCAGTCAATCCTTCCAGGGGTTGGGGGGCTACACCTTC
CASSQSFQGLGGYTF
>TRBJ2-1|TRBV6-1|NA|TRBD2
TGTGCCAGCGGGACTAGCTACAATGAGCAGTTCTTC
CASGTSYNEQFF
>TRBJ2-3|TRBV2|NA|TRBD2
TGTGCCAGCAGTGTATTGGGACTAGGAGGAACAGATACGCAGTATTTT
CASSVLGLGGTDTQYF
>TRBJ2-7|TRBV27|few|NA
TGTGCCAGCAGTTTAGGCAACTACTACGAGCAGTACTTC
CASSLGNYYEQYF
>TRBJ1-2|TRBV10-3|NA|TRBD1
TGTGCCATCCACAGGGGAGAGGGTGGCTACACCTTC
CAIHRGEGGYTF
>TRBJ1-1|TRBV6-1|NA|TRBD1
TGTGCCAGCAGTACAGGGGTCGCTGAAGCTTTCTTT
CASSTGVAEAFF
>TRBJ1-5|TRBV18|NA|NA
TGTGCCAGCTCACCACCTGAGAGTTATAGCAATCAGCCCCAGCATTTT
CASSPPESYSNQPQHF
>TRBJ2-3|TRBV5-1|NA|NA
TGCGCCAGCAGGATAGCGTTAAGCACAGATACGCAGTATTTT
CASRIALSTDTQYF
>TRBJ1-2|TRBV6-1|NA|TRBD1
TGTGCCAGCATGGACAGGGGCTATGGCTACACCTTC
CASMDRGYGYTF
>TRBJ1-3|TRBV9|NA|TRBD1
TGTGCCAGCAGCGTAGAAACAGGGGTGTCTGGAAACACCATATATTTT
CASSVETGVSGNTIYF
>TRBJ2-2|TRBV2|NA|TRBD1
TGTGCCAGCAACGGACAGGCGACCGGGGAGCTGTTTTTT
CASNGQATGELFF
>TRBJ2-2|TRBV2|NA|TRBD2
TGTGCCAGCAGTGAACCGTACGGCGGGGGGGCTCCCGGGGAGCTGTTTTTT
CASSEPYGGGAPGELFF
>TRBJ1-2|TRBV2|NA|TRBD1
TGTGCCAGCACCCGAATCCGGGACAGGCGCTATGGCTACACCTTC
CASTRIRDRRYGYTF
>TRBJ1-2|TRBV18|NA|TRBD1
TGTGCCAGCTCACTGGGACAGAACTATGGCTACACCTTC
CASSLGQNYGYTF
>TRBJ2-7|TRBV7-2|NA|TRBD2
TGTGCCAGCAGCATACGTTTGGGACTAGCGAGTATCCCCTCCTACGAGCAGTACTTC
CASSIRLGLASIPSYEQYF
>TRBJ2-7|TRBV4-1|NA|NA
TGCGCCAGCAGCCTCACCGGGGGGACAGGCTACGAGCAGTACTTC
CASSLTGGTGYEQYF
>TRBJ2-5|TRBV5-1|NA|NA
TGCGCCAGCAGCTTGTACGGGGACCAAGAGACCCAGTACTTC
CASSLYGDQETQYF
>TRBJ1-3|TRBV9|NA|TRBD1
TGTGCCAGCAGCGGACAGGGGGGAAACACCATATATTTT
CASSGQGGNTIYF
>TRBJ2-1|TRBV2|NA|TRBD1
TGTGCCAGTCTTTCGACAGGGGGCAGGGATGAGCAGTTCTTC
CASLSTGGRDEQFF
>TRBJ2-3|TRBV23-1|once|TRBD2
TGCGCCAGCAGCGACCGACGGACTAGCGGGAGAGATACGCAGTATTTT
CASSDRRTSGRDTQYF
>TRBJ1-5|TRBV2|NA|TRBD1
TGTGCCAGCAGTGAAGCGCTGACAGGGGGGTTTCAGCCCCAGCATTTT
CASSEALTGGFQPQHF
>TRBJ2-2|TRBV9|NA|NA
TGTGCCAGCAGCTCATGGAACACCGGGGAGCTGTTTTTT
CASSSWNTGELFF
>TRBJ2-1|TRBV13|NA|TRBD1
TGTGCCAGCAGCTACCCCCTGGGGACAGGAAAATACAATGAGCAGTTCTTC
CASSYPLGTGKYNEQFF
>TRBJ2-3|TRBV7-9|once|TRBD2
TGTGCCAGCAGTCGGACTAGCGGAATTAACACAGATACGCAGTATTTT
CASSRTSGINTDTQYF
>TRBJ2-5|TRBV9|NA|TRBD1
TGTGCCAGCAGCGGGCACAGGGGGCTCAGCGAGACCCAGTACTTC
CASSGHRGLSETQYF
>TRBJ2-1|TRBV7-9|NA|NA
TGTGCCAGCAGCACCCCAGGGAATGAGCAGTTCTTC
CASSTPGNEQFF
>TRBJ2-3|TRBV14|NA|NA
TGTGCCAGCAGCCGGGACACGGATACGCAGTATTTT
CASSRDTDTQYF
>TRBJ2-5|TRBV20-1|NA|NA
TGCAGTCGTGCCTCCGGAGAGACCCAGTACTTC
CSRASGETQYF
>TRBJ2-7|TRBV5-8|NA|NA
TGTGCCAGCACACTCCTTGGACAGATAAACTACGAGCAGTACTTC
CASTLLGQINYEQYF
>TRBJ2-2|TRBV29-1|NA|TRBD1
TGCAGCGTTGAGCAGGGGGCGGGTACCGGGGAGCTGTTTTTT
CSVEQGAGTGELFF
>TRBJ1-1|TRBV28|NA|NA
TGTGCCAGCAGTGCTCAACGGGTCACTGAAGCTTTCTTT
CASSAQRVTEAFF
>TRBJ1-2|TRBV28|NA|TRBD1
TGTGCCAGCAGTAATTCAGGGGGCGGCTATGGCTACACCTTC
CASSNSGGGYGYTF
>TRBJ2-2|TRBV2|NA|TRBD1
TGTGCCAGCAGCCGGACAGGGGTTGACACCGGGGAGCTGTTTTTT
CASSRTGVDTGELFF
>TRBJ2-7|TRBV29-1|NA|NA
TGCAGCGTTGGGTCGAGGGTCTTCGGCTCCTACGAGCAGTACTTC
CSVGSRVFGSYEQYF
>TRBJ2-1|TRBV5-1|NA|TRBD2
TGCGCCAGCAGCTTCGGGCTAGCGGGGTTGCACTCCTACAATGAGCAGTTCTTC
CASSFGLAGLHSYNEQFF
>TRBJ2-1|TRBV5-1|NA|NA
TGCGCCAGCAGCCTCTGGGGTCGGGGGAGCAACAATGAGCAGTTCTTC
CASSLWGRGSNNEQFF
>TRBJ1-3|TRBV4-3|NA|NA
TGCGCCAGCAGTCGGTCTGGAAACACCATATATTTT
CASSRSGNTIYF
>TRBJ2-4|TRBV11-2|once|NA
TGTGCCAGCAGCCACCGAGGAGATGGGAACATTCAGTACTTC
CASSHRGDGNIQYF